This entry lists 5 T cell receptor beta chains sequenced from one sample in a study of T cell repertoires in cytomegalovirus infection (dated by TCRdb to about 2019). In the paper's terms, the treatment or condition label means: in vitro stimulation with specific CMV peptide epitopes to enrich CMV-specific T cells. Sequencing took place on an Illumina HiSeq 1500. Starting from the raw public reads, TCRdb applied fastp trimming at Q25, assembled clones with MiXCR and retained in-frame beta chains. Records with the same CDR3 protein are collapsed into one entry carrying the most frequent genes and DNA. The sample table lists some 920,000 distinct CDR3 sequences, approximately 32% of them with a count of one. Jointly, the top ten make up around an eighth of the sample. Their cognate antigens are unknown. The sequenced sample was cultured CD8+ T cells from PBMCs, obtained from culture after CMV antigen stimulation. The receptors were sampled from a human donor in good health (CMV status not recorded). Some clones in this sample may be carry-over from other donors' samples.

CDR3 sequence (DNA): TGTGCCAGCAGTTTCACGGGGGTGACCTACAATGAGCAGTTCTTC. This gives the protein CASSFTGVTYNEQFF. This chain uses TRBV27 with TRBJ2-1, with D perhaps TRBD2 (6 bases). The CDR3 has 15 amino acids. V shed 3 bases and J shed 2 bases, with 11 bases lying between them. Germline CDR1 reads MNHEY; CDR2 reads SMNVEV (reference sequence).

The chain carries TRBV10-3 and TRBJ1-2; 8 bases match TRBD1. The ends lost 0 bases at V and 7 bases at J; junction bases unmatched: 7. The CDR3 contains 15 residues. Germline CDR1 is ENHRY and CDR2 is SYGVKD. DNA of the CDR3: TGTGCCATCAGTGAGTCGCAGGACAGGGAGAGTGGCTACACCTTC. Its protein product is CAISESQDRESGYTF.

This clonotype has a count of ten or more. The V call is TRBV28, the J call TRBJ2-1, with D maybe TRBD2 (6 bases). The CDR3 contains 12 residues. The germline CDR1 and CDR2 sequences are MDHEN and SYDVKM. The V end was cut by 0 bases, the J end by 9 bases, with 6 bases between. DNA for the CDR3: TGTGCCAGCAGTTTATGGGGAGGTGAGCAGTTCTTC. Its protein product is CASSLWGGEQFF.

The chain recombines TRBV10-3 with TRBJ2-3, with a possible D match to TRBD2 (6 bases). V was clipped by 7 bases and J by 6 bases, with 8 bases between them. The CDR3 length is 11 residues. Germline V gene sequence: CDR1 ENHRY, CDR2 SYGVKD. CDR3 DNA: TGTGCCATCACACGGGGGGATACGCAGTATTTT. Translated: CAITRGDTQYF.

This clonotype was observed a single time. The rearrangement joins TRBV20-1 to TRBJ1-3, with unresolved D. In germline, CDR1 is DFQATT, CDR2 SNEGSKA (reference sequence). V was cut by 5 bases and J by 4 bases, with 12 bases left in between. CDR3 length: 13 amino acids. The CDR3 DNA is TGCAGTGCTTGGGCCGCGAGGGGAAACACCATATATTTT. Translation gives CSAWAARGNTIYF.